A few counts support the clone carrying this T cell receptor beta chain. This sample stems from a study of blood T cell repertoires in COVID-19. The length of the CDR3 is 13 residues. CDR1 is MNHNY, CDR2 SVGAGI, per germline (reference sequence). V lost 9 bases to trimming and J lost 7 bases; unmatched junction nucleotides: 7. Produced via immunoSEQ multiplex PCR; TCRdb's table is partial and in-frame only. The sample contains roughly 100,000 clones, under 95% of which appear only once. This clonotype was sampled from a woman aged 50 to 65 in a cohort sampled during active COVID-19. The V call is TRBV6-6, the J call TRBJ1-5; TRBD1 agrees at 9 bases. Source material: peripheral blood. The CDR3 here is CASTGGARQPQHF. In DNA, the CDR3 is TGTGCCAGTACAGGGGGCGCGAGGCAGCCCCAGCATTTT.